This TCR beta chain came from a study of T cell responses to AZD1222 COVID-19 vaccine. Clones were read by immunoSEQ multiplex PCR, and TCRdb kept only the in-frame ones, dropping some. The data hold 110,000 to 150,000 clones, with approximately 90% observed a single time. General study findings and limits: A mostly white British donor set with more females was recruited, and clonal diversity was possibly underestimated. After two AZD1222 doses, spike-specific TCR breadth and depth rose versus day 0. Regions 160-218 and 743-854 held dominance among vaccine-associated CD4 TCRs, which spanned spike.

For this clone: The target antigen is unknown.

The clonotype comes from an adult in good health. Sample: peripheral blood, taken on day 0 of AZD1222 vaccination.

Written as DNA, the CDR3 is TGCGCCAGCAGCTTGGACCCGACAGTTAATTCACCCCTCCACTTT. Protein sequence: CASSLDPTVNSPLHF. This chain uses TRBV5-1 with TRBJ1-6, with D possibly matching TRBD1 (5 bases). This CDR3 is 15 amino acids long. Trimming took off 0 bases at V and 6 bases at J, with 10 bases between the two ends. Germline loops: CDR1 SGHRS, CDR2 YFSETQ.